This TCR beta chain was recorded in a study of blood T cell repertoires in COVID-19. Whole-study context: Specimens from acute and convalescent COVID-19 originated in the United States, Italy and Spain. T cells, B-cell-depleted T cells, or PBMCs supplied cDNA or gDNA.

The count of this clone is one. CDR1 and CDR2 from the germline V gene are KGHDR and SFDVKD. The CDR3 runs 13 residues. V shed 10 bases and J 0 bases; nucleotides not matched to a gene: 1. Original handling: Estimation of nucleated cell counts relied on the amplification of reference gene primers. Assay: immunoSEQ multiplex PCR; the TCRdb copy retains only in-frame clones and omits some. V and J calls and clone size are given by that table; D and trimming were obtained from the DNA. The sample has 350,000 or so clones, about 91% seen once. Seattle researchers signed up patients amid active infection and tracked them longitudinally.

The chain employs TRBV24-1 and TRBJ2-2, with 7 nucleotides matching TRBD1. The sequence was obtained from a woman under 40 with COVID-19, enrolled during active disease. Sequenced: peripheral blood. CDR3 region: CATGGSNTGELFF. The CDR3 nucleotides read TGTGCCACAGGGGGCTCGAACACCGGGGAGCTGTTTTTT.